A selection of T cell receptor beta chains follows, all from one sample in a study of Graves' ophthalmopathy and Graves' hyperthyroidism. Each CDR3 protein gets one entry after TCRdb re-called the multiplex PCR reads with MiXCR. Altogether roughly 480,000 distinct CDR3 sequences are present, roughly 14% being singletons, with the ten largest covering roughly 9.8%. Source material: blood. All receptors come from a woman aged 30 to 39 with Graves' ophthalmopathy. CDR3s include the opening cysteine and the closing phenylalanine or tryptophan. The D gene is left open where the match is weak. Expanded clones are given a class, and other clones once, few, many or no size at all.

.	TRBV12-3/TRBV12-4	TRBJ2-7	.	CASSLAQAWKQYF	TGTGCCAGCAGTTTAGCGCAGGCTTGGAAGCAGTACTTC
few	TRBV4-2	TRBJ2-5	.	CASSQEDSRQETQYF	TGTGCCAGCAGCCAAGAAGATTCTCGGCAAGAGACCCAGTACTTC
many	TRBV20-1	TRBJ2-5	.	CSATGIKETQYF	TGCAGTGCTACTGGGATTAAAGAGACCCAGTACTTC
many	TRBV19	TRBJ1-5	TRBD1	CASSTGQVNQPQHF	TGTGCCAGTAGTACCGGACAGGTCAATCAGCCCCAGCATTTT
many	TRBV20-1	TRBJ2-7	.	CSAIGQISYEQYF	TGCAGTGCCATTGGCCAAATCTCCTACGAGCAGTACTTC
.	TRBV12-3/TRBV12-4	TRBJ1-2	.	CASRRDTGNYGYTF	TGTGCCAGCAGGAGGGACACGGGGAACTATGGCTACACCTTC
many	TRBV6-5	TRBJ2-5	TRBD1	CASSSTGTGPQETQYF	TGTGCCAGCAGTTCAACCGGGACAGGGCCCCAAGAGACCCAGTACTTC
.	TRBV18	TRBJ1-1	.	CASSPPNGNTEAFF	TGTGCCAGCTCACCACCGAACGGGAACACTGAAGCTTTCTTT
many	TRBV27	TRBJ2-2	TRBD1	CASTTGQENTGELFF	TGTGCCAGCACCACGGGACAGGAGAACACCGGGGAGCTGTTTTTT
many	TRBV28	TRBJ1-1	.	CASSLGGLWNTEAFF	TGTGCCAGCAGTTTGGGGGGGCTGTGGAACACTGAAGCTTTCTTT
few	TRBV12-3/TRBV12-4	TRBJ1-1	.	CASTLVLNTEAFF	TGTGCCAGCACCTTAGTACTGAACACTGAAGCTTTCTTT
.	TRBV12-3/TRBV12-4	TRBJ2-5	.	CASSLVWVGETQYF	TGTGCCAGCAGTTTAGTATGGGTCGGGGAGACCCAGTACTTC
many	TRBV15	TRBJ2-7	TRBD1	CATSRGDRRIYEQYF	TGTGCCACCAGCAGAGGGGACAGACGGATTTACGAGCAGTACTTC
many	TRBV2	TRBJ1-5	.	CASRKESNQPQHF	TGTGCCAGCAGGAAGGAAAGCAATCAGCCCCAGCATTTT
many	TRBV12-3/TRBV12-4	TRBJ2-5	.	CASSDRSVWETQYF	TGTGCCAGCAGCGACAGGTCTGTCTGGGAGACCCAGTACTTC
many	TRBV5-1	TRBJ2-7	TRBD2	CASSLASGLAGEQYF	TGCGCCAGCAGCTTGGCCTCTGGACTAGCGGGCGAGCAGTACTTC
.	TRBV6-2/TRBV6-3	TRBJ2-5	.	CASRWLQETQYF	TGTGCCAGCAGGTGGCTTCAGGAGACCCAGTACTTC
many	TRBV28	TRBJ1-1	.	CASSYANTEAFF	TGTGCCAGCAGTTATGCCAACACTGAAGCTTTCTTT
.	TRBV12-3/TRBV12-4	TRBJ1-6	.	CASSIHPGDSPLHF	TGTGCCAGCAGCATCCACCCGGGGGACTCACCCCTCCACTTT
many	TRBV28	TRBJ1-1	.	CASSLSSNTEAFF	TGTGCCAGCAGTTTATCATCGAACACTGAAGCTTTCTTT
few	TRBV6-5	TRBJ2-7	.	CASSTSGVHEQYF	TGTGCCAGCAGTACCTCGGGGGTTCATGAGCAGTACTTC
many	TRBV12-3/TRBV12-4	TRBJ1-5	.	CASSLQGKNQPQHF	TGTGCCAGCAGTTTACAGGGAAAGAATCAGCCCCAGCATTTT
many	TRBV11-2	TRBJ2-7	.	CASSRTGFYYEQYF	TGTGCCAGCAGCCGTACAGGGTTCTACTACGAGCAGTACTTC
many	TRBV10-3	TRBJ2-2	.	CATMNPGNTGELFF	TGTGCCACCATGAACCCAGGGAACACCGGGGAGCTGTTTTTT
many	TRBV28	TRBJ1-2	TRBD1	CASSFSPGQGANYGYTF	TGTGCCAGCAGTTTTTCACCGGGACAGGGGGCTAACTATGGCTACACCTTC
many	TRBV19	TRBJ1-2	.	CASSIETDYGYTF	TGTGCCAGTAGTATAGAGACCGACTATGGCTACACCTTC
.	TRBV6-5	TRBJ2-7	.	CASSFTDRPPYYEQYF	TGTGCCAGCAGTTTCACGGACAGACCCCCTTATTACGAGCAGTACTTC
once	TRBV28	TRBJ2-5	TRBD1	CASTQGTETQYF	TGTGCCAGTACACAGGGGACGGAGACCCAGTACTTC
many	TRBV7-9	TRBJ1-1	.	CASTSLGRVTEAFF	TGTGCCAGCACGAGTCTCGGGAGGGTCACTGAAGCTTTCTTT
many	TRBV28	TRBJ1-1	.	CASSLSLTGGTEAFF	TGTGCCAGCAGTTTATCCCTCACGGGGGGCACTGAAGCTTTCTTT
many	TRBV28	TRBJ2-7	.	CASSGPNPYEQYF	TGTGCCAGCAGTGGCCCGAACCCCTACGAGCAGTACTTC
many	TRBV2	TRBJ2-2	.	CASSEVGGSAGELFF	TGTGCCAGCAGTGAAGTTGGTGGGTCGGCCGGGGAGCTGTTTTTT
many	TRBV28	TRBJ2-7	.	CASRDSLGYEQYF	TGTGCCAGCAGGGACTCCTTGGGGTACGAGCAGTACTTC
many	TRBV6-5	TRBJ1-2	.	CASSYSSGGYGYTF	TGTGCCAGCAGTTACTCGTCGGGGGGTTATGGCTACACCTTC
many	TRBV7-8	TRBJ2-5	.	CASSTPRVGETQYF	TGTGCCAGCAGCACCCCAAGAGTGGGGGAGACCCAGTACTTC
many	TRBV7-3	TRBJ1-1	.	CASSLGPRNTEAFF	TGTGCCAGCAGCTTAGGGCCGAGGAACACTGAAGCTTTCTTT
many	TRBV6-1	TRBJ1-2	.	CASSDRRDASHGYTF	TGTGCCAGCAGTGACCGCCGGGACGCGTCCCATGGCTACACCTTC
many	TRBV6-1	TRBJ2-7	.	CASSVLLGGDTPYEQYF	TGTGCCAGCAGTGTCCTCCTAGGTGGAGACACCCCCTACGAGCAGTACTTC
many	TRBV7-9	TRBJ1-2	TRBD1	CASSLTGGTNYGYTF	TGTGCCAGCAGCCTCACAGGGGGCACGAACTATGGCTACACCTTC
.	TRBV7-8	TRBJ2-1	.	CASTLSASSYNEQFF	TGTGCCAGCACTCTCTCGGCTAGCTCCTACAATGAGCAGTTCTTC
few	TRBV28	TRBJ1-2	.	CASSIWQGTYGYTF	TGTGCCAGCTCTATTTGGCAGGGTACCTATGGCTACACCTTC
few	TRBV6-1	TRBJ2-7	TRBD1	CASSAAAPGQLTYEQYF	TGTGCCAGCAGCGCGGCAGCGCCGGGACAGCTAACCTACGAGCAGTACTTC
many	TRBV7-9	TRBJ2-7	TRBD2	CASSSSGNTYEQYF	TGTGCCAGCAGCTCTAGCGGGAACACCTACGAGCAGTACTTC
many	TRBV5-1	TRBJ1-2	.	CASSYLSGVVYGYTF	TGCGCCAGCAGCTATTTGAGCGGGGTGGTCTATGGCTACACCTTC